One TCR beta chain is described in this entry. Authors' data handling: Reference gene primer amplification gave estimated nucleated cell counts. TCRdb's table, derived via immunoSEQ multiplex PCR, lists solely in-frame clones and lacks some. V, J and clone size are those of that table, while D and trimming were read from the DNA. Here the sample spans 120,000 or so clones, around three quarters being singletons. The data were taken from a study of blood T cell repertoires in COVID-19. As for the study in general: COVID-19 samples collected from the United States, Italy and Spain covered acute and convalescent phases. Sources were T cells, B-cell-depleted T cells, or PBMCs; the material itself was cDNA or gDNA.

With V trimmed by 6 bases and J by 4 bases, 6 bases remained unmatched. The CDR3 contains 13 residues. The source of this sequence is an older woman with acute or convalescent COVID-19. Material for sequencing was peripheral blood. The chain employs TRBV12-3 or TRBV12-4 and TRBJ2-7, with TRBD2 matching 7 bases. CDR3: CASRPGGGYEQYF. CDR3 DNA: TGTGCCAGCAGACCCGGCGGGGGTTACGAGCAGTACTTC.